The clone carrying this T cell receptor beta chain has only a few counts. Sequenced by immunoSEQ multiplex PCR; TCRdb stores in-frame clones only, minus some. The repertoire holds over 150,000 clones, with more than 75% as singletons. The data are from a study of blood T cell repertoires in COVID-19. The CDR3 has 15 residues. Germline CDR1 and CDR2: KGHSH and LQKENI. J gave up 2 bases and V 3 bases, and 3 bases lay outside the gene matches. The J gene is TRBJ2-2, the V gene TRBV18; TRBD1 matches at 7 bases. The sequencing sample was made of peripheral blood. This TCR derives from a man in his sixties with COVID-19, enrolled during active disease. CDR3 nucleotide sequence: TGTGCCAGCTCACCTAGGGGGCCCAACACCGGGGAGCTGTTTTTT. Its protein product is CASSPRGPNTGELFF.